A single sample gave rise to the 21 T cell receptor beta chains below, sequenced in a study of cytomegalovirus exposure and HLA in healthy donors. A multiplex PCR was run with 60 Vbeta primers and 13 Jbeta primers. The protocol was immunoSEQ multiplex PCR, while the TCRdb copy is restricted to in-frame clones and leaves out a portion. The sample shows 90,000 to 100,000 clones, about 84% of them seen only once. What was sequenced was PBMCs. Receptors originate from a man between 18 and 29 years old in good health and CMV-seronegative.

The rearrangement links TRBV11-2 to TRBJ2-4; TRBD1 might be the D (6 bases). The germline gives CDR1 SGHAT, CDR2 FQNNGV. There are 14 residues in the CDR3. Trimming left V 5 bases short and J 6 bases short, with 14 bases between. The CDR3 region has the DNA TGTGCCAGCAGCCGAGCAGGGGCGCGAAACATTCAGTACTTC. This encodes CASSRAGARNIQYF. The whole variable domain, filled in from reference TRBV11-2 and TRBJ2-4, reads EAGVAQSPRYKIIEKRQSVAFWCNPISGHATLYWYQQILGQGPKLLIQFQNNGVVDDSQLPKDRFSAERLKGVDSTLKIQPAKLEDSAVYLCASSRAGARNIQYFGAGTRLSVL.

This chain joins TRBV5-1 and TRBJ2-7; tentatively, D is TRBD1 (5 bases). The CDR3 contains 15 residues. Deletions cut 2 bases from V and 3 bases from J, with 15 bases between. Germline CDR1 SGHRS, CDR2 YFSETQ. The CDR3 DNA reads as TGCGCCAGCAGCTTTGCCGGACACCTGGGCTACGAGCAGTACTTC. This sequence encodes CASSFAGHLGYEQYF.

V is TRBV19 and J is TRBJ1-2; no reliable D call. The CDR3 is 15 residues long. V was shortened by 3 bases and J by 2 bases, with 13 bases between the two germline ends. Germline CDR1 and CDR2: LNHDA and SQIVND (reference sequence). CDR3 DNA: TGTGCCAGTAGTATCGGAGGGAGGCAGAACTATGGCTACACCTTC. This codes for CASSIGGRQNYGYTF.

V and J are TRBV6-5 and TRBJ2-2; D not resolved. The CDR3 is 15 residues long. The V gene lost 0 bases and the J gene lost 1 base, with 6 bases spanning the gap. Germline lookup yields CDR1 MNHEY and CDR2 SVGAGI. This chain's CDR3 is CASSYSPGNTGELFF. The CDR3 DNA reads TGTGCCAGCAGTTACTCTCCAGGGAACACCGGGGAGCTGTTTTTT.

This chain uses TRBV4-1 with TRBJ2-5, with 7 bases that match TRBD2. The germline CDR1 and CDR2 sequences are MGHRA and YSYEKL. The trim removed 0 bases at V and 3 bases at J, leaving 10 bases unmatched. This CDR3 has 17 residues. CDR3 in DNA: TGCGCCAGCAGCCAAGATCTGGCGGGGGTGGAGGAAGAGACCCAGTACTTC. Translated, it gives CASSQDLAGVEEETQYF.

This clone has more than one count but fewer than ten. The V gene is TRBV11-2, the J gene TRBJ1-2, with D maybe TRBD1 (5 bases). The CDR3 contains 14 residues. Germline lookup yields CDR1 SGHAT and CDR2 FQNNGV. The V end was cut by 5 bases, the J end by 4 bases, with 14 bases between. In DNA, the CDR3 is TGTGCCAGCAGCCCGCCCGGACACCTCTATGGCTACACCTTC. It is translated as CASSPPGHLYGYTF.

The CDR3 loop reads CASSQEPRTRNEQFF. The CDR3 DNA reads TGTGCCAGCAGCCAAGAACCGAGGACTAGGAATGAGCAGTTCTTC. The rearrangement uses TRBV4-2 and TRBJ2-1, with 7 bases matching TRBD2. J was trimmed by 7 bases and V by 0 bases; bases with no gene match: 6. CDR1 is LGHNA, CDR2 YNFKEQ, per germline. This CDR3 spans 15 amino acids.

The chain joins TRBV29-1 to TRBJ1-1; maybe TRBD1 (5 bases). The CDR3 runs 11 residues. V shed 0 bases and J shed 10 bases, with 9 bases lying between them. Looked up from germline, CDR1 is SQVTM and CDR2 is ANQGSEA. Here the CDR3 DNA reads TGCAGCGTTGAAGATAACCAGGGAGCTTTCTTT. This sequence encodes CSVEDNQGAFF.

V usage is TRBV19 and J usage is TRBJ2-3; D not certain. The germline V gene has CDR1 LNHDA and CDR2 SQIVND (reference sequence). The CDR3 has 14 residues. The V gene lost 4 bases and the J gene lost 4 bases, with 12 bases spanning the gap. CDR3 loop: CASSTYPVSDTQYF. In nucleotides, the CDR3 is TGTGCCAGTAGTACCTACCCCGTGTCAGATACGCAGTATTTT.

Note on this clone: Germline is not matched at one junction end, which may reflect a read error. V and J are TRBV7-7 and TRBJ2-3; 9 bases agree with TRBD1. Germline-derived CDR1 and CDR2 are SSHAT and FNYEAQ (reference sequence). CDR3 length: 15 amino acids. CDR3 nucleotides: TGTGCTAGCAGCCTAGGGACAGGGAGGGTGGATACGCAGTATTTT. This translates into CASSLGTGRVDTQYF.

CDR3: CASSTGLPVTF. DNA for the CDR3: TGTGCCAGTAGTACGGGACTCCCCGTCACCTTC. The J gene is TRBJ1-2, the V gene TRBV19; D is perhaps TRBD1 (5 bases). Trimming stripped 4 bases from V and 13 bases from J, with 13 bases between. The germline gives CDR1 LNHDA, CDR2 SQIVND (reference sequence). The length of the CDR3 is 11 residues.

V gene TRBV6-5 combines with J gene TRBJ1-2, with unresolved D. Germline CDR1 is MNHEY and CDR2 is SVGAGI. Trimming stripped 5 bases from V and 7 bases from J, with 14 bases between. This CDR3 is 13 amino acids long. CDR3 protein: CASSPPGFRGYTF. Here the CDR3 DNA reads TGTGCCAGCAGTCCTCCGGGGTTCCGTGGCTACACCTTC.

The chain recombines TRBV5-1 with TRBJ2-5; D possibly corresponds to TRBD2 (6 bases). V shed 3 bases and J shed 5 bases, with 14 bases lying between them. CDR1 SGHRS and CDR2 YFSETQ come from the germline V gene. This CDR3 is 14 amino acids long. The CDR3 here is CASSYLGGTETQYF. The CDR3 DNA reads TGCGCCAGCAGCTACCTGGGGGGAACGGAGACCCAGTACTTC.

J is TRBJ2-1 and V is TRBV29-1; D perhaps matches TRBD2 (5 bases). Germline CDR1 reads SQVTM; CDR2 reads ANQGSEA. The CDR3 is made up of 12 amino acids. With 3 bases removed from V and 6 bases from J, the gap between germline ends came to 9 bases. The chain's CDR3 is CSVERAGNEQFF. CDR3 nucleotide sequence: TGCAGCGTTGAGCGGGCAGGCAATGAGCAGTTCTTC.

The chain couples TRBV2 to TRBJ2-7, with D uncertain. Germline lookup yields CDR1 SNHLY and CDR2 FYNNEI. Between the trimmed V and J ends, which lost 0 bases and 2 bases, there was a span of 20 bases. The CDR3 covers 18 residues. The CDR3 DNA is TGTGCCAGCAGTGAAGCGAGGTATCAGAGTTCTCTTGCCTACGAGCAGTACTTC. Protein sequence: CASSEARYQSSLAYEQYF.

CDR3 amino acids: CASTLRQGQNYGYTF. The DNA of the CDR3 is TGTGCCAGTACTCTCCGACAGGGCCAAAACTATGGCTACACCTTC. This chain connects TRBV19 to TRBJ1-2, with TRBD1 identical over 7 bases. Unmatched junction bases numbered 10, after V lost 7 bases and J lost 2 bases. The CDR3 has 15 residues. Per the germline V gene, CDR1 is LNHDA and CDR2 is SQIVND (reference sequence).

The chain is built from TRBV9 and TRBJ2-7; 11 bases line up with TRBD2. CDR1 is SGDLS and CDR2 is YYNGEE in the germline V gene. The CDR3 contains 15 residues. The ends lost 0 bases at V and 6 bases at J; junction bases unmatched: 5. The CDR3 bases are TGTGCCAGCAGCGTAGGGGGAGGGACTAGCGGCGAGCAGTACTTC. It translates to CASSVGGGTSGEQYF. The full variable domain, with the rest looked up from reference TRBV9 and TRBJ2-7, is DSGVTQTPKHLITATGQRVTLRCSPRSGDLSVYWYQQSLDQGLQFLIQYYNGEERAKGNILERFSAQQFPDLHSELNLSSLELGDSALYFCASSVGGGTSGEQYFGPGTRLTVT.

The chain employs TRBV19 and TRBJ2-5, with 10 bases aligning to TRBD1. Trimming cost V 8 bases and J 5 bases; bases outside gene matches: 8. Germline CDR1 and CDR2: LNHDA and SQIVND (reference sequence). The CDR3 covers 14 residues. For the CDR3, the DNA is TGTGCCAGTTCTGAGACAGGGGGCGTGGAGACCCAGTACTTC. It encodes CASSETGGVETQYF.

This clone turned up a few times. The chain has TRBV9 and TRBJ2-2; 8 nucleotides line up with TRBD1. The CDR3 covers 15 residues. J gave up 7 bases and V 3 bases, and 8 bases lay outside the gene matches. CDR1 and CDR2 (germline): SGDLS, YYNGEE. Here the CDR3 reads CASSATGEEGGELFF. DNA of the CDR3: TGTGCCAGCAGCGCGACAGGGGAAGAGGGCGGGGAGCTGTTTTTT.

This chain links TRBV23-1 with TRBJ2-1; 10 bases match TRBD2. TRBV23-1 is designated an ORF whose function remains uncertain. J was trimmed by 0 bases and V by 2 bases; bases with no gene match: 16. CDR3 length: 21 amino acids. The CDR3 here is CASSQDPLAGYYTSSYNEQFF. The CDR3 DNA is TGCGCCAGCAGTCAAGACCCACTAGCGGGGTACTACACCAGCTCCTACAATGAGCAGTTCTTC.

This chain joins TRBV9 and TRBJ2-2, with TRBD2 identical over 11 bases. Germline values: CDR1 SGDLS, CDR2 YYNGEE. With V trimmed by 3 bases and J by 4 bases, 8 bases remained unmatched. The CDR3 length is 17 residues. Here the CDR3 DNA reads TGTGCCAGCAGCGCCTCACTAGCGGGGGACCGCACCGGGGAGCTGTTTTTT. Residues: CASSASLAGDRTGELFF.